This record looks at one T cell receptor (beta chain) sequence and its context. Its cognate antigen is unknown. Repertoires were generated with immunoSEQ multiplex PCR, while TCRdb's copy carries only in-frame clones and drops some. The sample carries about 85,000 clones, roughly 85% recorded once. This entry comes from a study of OX40 agonist ivuxolimab in advanced cancers. Overall study results and limits: Both CD4+ and CD8+ T cell populations in blood had undergone clonal expansion by week 6 at 0.1 to 3.0 mg/kg.

With 4 bases removed from V and 2 bases from J, the gap between germline ends came to 6 bases. The CDR3 totals 11 residues. Germline lookup yields CDR1 GTSNPN and CDR2 SVGIG (reference sequence). The sample was CD4+ or CD8+ T cells sorted from blood, taken in a trial of the OX40 agonist ivuxolimab. The source of this sequence is an adult with an advanced solid tumor such as melanoma, head and neck, liver or kidney cancer. This sequence joins TRBV30 and TRBJ2-7; a weak D match, TRBD2 (5 bases). Here the CDR3 reads CAWIGAYEQYF. The CDR3 bases are TGTGCCTGGATCGGGGCCTACGAGCAGTACTTC. Filled out from reference TRBV30 and TRBJ2-7, the complete variable domain reads SQTIHQWPATLVQPVGSPLSLECTVEGTSNPNLYWYRQAAGRGLQLLFYSVGIGQISSEVPQNLSASRPQDRQFILSSKKLLLSDSGFYLCAWIGAYEQYFGPGTRLTVT.